One sample yielded the 15 T cell receptor beta chains listed below, sequenced in a study of beta chain features in type 1 diabetes. Study conclusions and caveats: TCRB CDR3 length was moderately but significantly reduced in all four CD4+ subsets of Type 1 diabetes patients.

Expressed TCRB transcripts were sequenced because the entire RNA isolate underwent reverse transcription. The table came from immunoSEQ multiplex PCR; TCRdb's copy has only in-frame clones and leaves some out. The table has tens of thousands of clones, 49% seen once; the top ten hold approximately 0.33%. For these TCRs, the target antigens are not known. The sequenced material came from stem cell memory CD4+ T cells from blood. All receptors come from a man aged 25 to 40 with type 1 diabetes.

The chain recombines TRBV6-1 with TRBJ1-6; D ambiguous. Germline V gives CDR1 MNHNS, CDR2 SASEGT. This CDR3 is built from 13 residues. Trimming took 3 bases from V and 6 from J, leaving 6 bases between them. The chain's CDR3 is CASSEARNSPLHF. As DNA, the CDR3 is TGTGCCAGCAGTGAGGCCCGTAATTCACCCCTCCACTTT.

The gene calls are TRBV6-5 and TRBJ1-1; D call uncertain. The ends were cut back, 2 bases at V and 1 base at J, with 8 bases in the middle. The CDR3 is 14 residues long. Germline CDR1 reads MNHEY; CDR2 reads SVGAGI. Here the CDR3 DNA reads TGTGCCAGCAGTTACGGGCAGCCGAACACTGAAGCTTTCTTT. Translating gives CASSYGQPNTEAFF.

This clone appeared a single time. The J gene is TRBJ2-1, the V gene TRBV11-3, with 8 bases matching TRBD2. Germline V gene sequence: CDR1 SGHNT, CDR2 YENEEA. The CDR3 has 14 amino acids. V gave up 6 bases and J gave up 8 bases; unmatched junction bases: 9. The CDR3 protein is CASRLTGGADEQFF. CDR3 coding DNA: TGTGCCAGCAGACTAACCGGGGGGGCCGATGAGCAGTTCTTC. The full variable domain, completed using reference TRBV11-3 and TRBJ2-1, is EAGVVQSPRYKIIEKKQPVAFWCNPISGHNTLYWYLQNLGQGPELLIRYENEEAVDDSQLPKDRFSAERLKGVDSTLKIQPAELGDSAVYLCASRLTGGADEQFFGPGTRLTVL.

The chain couples TRBV19 to TRBJ2-6; maybe TRBD2 (6 bases). V lost 3 bases and J 3 bases, leaving 9 bases between the germline ends. The CDR3 covers 15 residues. Germline V gene data show CDR1 as LNHDA and CDR2 as SQIVND (reference sequence). CDR3 bases: TGTGCCAGTAGTATCGGAGGGTATGGGGCCAACGTCCTGACTTTC. This sequence encodes CASSIGGYGANVLTF.

This clone was counted between two and nine times. The chain uses TRBV18 and TRBJ2-7; 7 bases are a match to TRBD1. The CDR3 is 16 amino acids. The germline V gene has CDR1 KGHSH and CDR2 LQKENI. V was clipped by 2 bases and J by 0 bases; unmatched bases: 7. As DNA, the CDR3 is TGTGCCAGCTCACCAAAGGGACAGAGGAGCTCCTACGAGCAGTACTTC. Translating gives CASSPKGQRSSYEQYF. Full variable domain (remainder filled in from reference TRBV18 and TRBJ2-7): NAGVMQNPRHLVRRRGQEARLRCSPMKGHSHVYWYRQLPEEGLKFMVYLQKENIIDESGMPKERFSAEFPKEGPSILRIQQVVRGDSAAYFCASSPKGQRSSYEQYFGPGTRLTVT.

The chain links TRBV25-1 to TRBJ2-1; 12 nucleotides align to TRBD2. This CDR3 region has 16 residues. The J segment lost 10 bases and the V segment lost 2 bases, leaving 9 bases of the junction unmatched. Germline CDR1 and CDR2: MGHDK and SYGVNS. The CDR3 DNA is TGTGCCAGCAGTGAAACAGGACTAGCGGGAAAAGGAGAGCAGTTCTTC. Its protein product is CASSETGLAGKGEQFF.

This clone has more than one count but fewer than ten. The chain joins TRBV27 to TRBJ1-2; D unresolved. Germline V lookup: CDR1 MNHEY, CDR2 SMNVEV (reference sequence). Trimming pared 2 bases from V and 2 bases from J, leaving 6 bases between. The CDR3 is 13 amino acids. The CDR3 coding sequence is TGTGCCAGCAGTTTAGGAGCGAACTATGGCTACACCTTC. It specifies CASSLGANYGYTF.

The chain couples TRBV7-2 to TRBJ2-7, with 10 bases identical to TRBD2. The J segment lost 4 bases and the V segment lost 1 base, leaving 1 base of the junction unmatched. The CDR3 consists of 14 residues. Germline V gene data show CDR1 as SGHTA and CDR2 as FQGNSA. CDR3 region: CASSLEAGGYEQYF. CDR3 DNA: TGTGCCAGCAGCTTAGAAGCGGGAGGGTACGAGCAGTACTTC.

This clone has more than one count but fewer than ten. This chain uses TRBV11-2 with TRBJ1-1; D is perhaps TRBD1 (5 bases). This CDR3 is built from 15 residues. The germline V gene encodes CDR1 SGHAT and CDR2 FQNNGV. Deletions cut 7 bases from V and 0 bases from J, with 15 bases between. CDR3 protein: CASKVLGTLNTEAFF. Here the CDR3 DNA reads TGTGCCAGCAAGGTTTTAGGGACTCTGAACACTGAAGCTTTCTTT.

The chain recombines TRBV5-1 with TRBJ2-1; 7 bases map to TRBD2. Trimming at V came to 2 bases and at J to 4 bases, leaving 6 bases not matched to a gene. The CDR3 contains 15 residues. Per the germline V gene, CDR1 is SGHRS and CDR2 is YFSETQ. As DNA, the CDR3 is TGCGCCAGCAGCTTTGGGTCTAGCGGATACAATGAGCAGTTCTTC. Translating it yields CASSFGSSGYNEQFF.

V gene TRBV6-5 combines with J gene TRBJ2-3; 10 nucleotides match TRBD2. Germline V gene sequence: CDR1 MNHEY, CDR2 SVGAGI. V shed 6 bases, J shed 10 bases, and the junction held 13 bases outside the gene matches. The CDR3 runs to 15 residues. CDR3 loop: CASSLRERGGFPQYF. CDR3 coding DNA: TGTGCCAGCAGCCTCCGGGAGCGGGGGGGCTTTCCGCAGTATTTT.

This chain joins TRBV19 and TRBJ2-5; TRBD1 agrees at 9 bases. V dropped 6 bases and J dropped 4; count of bases not matched to a gene: 15. The CDR3 is 17 amino acids. Germline CDR1 is LNHDA and CDR2 is SQIVND (reference sequence). CDR3 in amino acids: CASSDYPGQGSTETQYF. Here the CDR3 DNA reads TGTGCCAGTAGCGACTATCCGGGACAGGGAAGTACAGAGACCCAGTACTTC.

This clone was recorded only once. The V gene is TRBV11-2, the J gene TRBJ1-2; TRBD1 agrees at 7 bases. Trimming took 5 bases from V and 4 from J; bases not matched to a gene: 7. Germline CDR1 and CDR2: SGHAT and FQNNGV. The CDR3 is 14 amino acids. In nucleotides, the CDR3 is TGTGCCAGCAGCCTCGGACAGGTCGGCTATGGCTACACCTTC. Translation: CASSLGQVGYGYTF.

This chain joins TRBV6-5 and TRBJ1-2, with 7 bases fitting TRBD1. The CDR3 loop spans 14 amino acids. The V gene end was trimmed by 6 bases and the J gene end by 5 bases; junction bases not matched to a gene: 9. Germline CDR1 and CDR2: MNHEY and SVGAGI. CDR3 DNA: TGTGCCAGCAGCTCTGACAGGGAGGCTTATGGCTACACCTTC. As protein: CASSSDREAYGYTF.

The table lists this clone with a few counts. V is TRBV12-1 and J is TRBJ2-3; the DNA was not used to check the table's D call, TRBD1. TRBV12-1 is noted as a pseudogene. The CDR3 covers 14 residues. The CDR3 sequence: CASSFPQGSDTQYF. Written as DNA, the CDR3 is TGTGCCAGCAGCTTTCCCCAGGGGTCAGATACGCAGTATTTT.